This T cell receptor (beta chain) stems from a study of shared clonotypes between healthy human individuals (dated by TCRdb to about 2020). Broadly, across the study: The cohort comprised a couple of women and a few men aged 18 to 49 years. For each donor, three plates each were used for CD4 naive and CD4 memory, two plates were used for CD8 naive, and one plate was used for CD8 memory. The study deeply sequenced blood TCR repertoires of about 5 healthy adults to estimate repertoire size and the extent of clonotype sharing between individuals. Libraries were prepared and TCR repertoires were sequenced by different laboratories using diverse techniques, in order to increase sequencing depth and limit assay-specific biases. Per donor, leukapheresis produced somewhere between about 0.94 and 10 billion PBMCs.

As to this clone: The specificity of this receptor is unknown. Base qualities are missing; no much larger clone stands one base away.

V is pruned by 4 bases and J by 0 bases, leaving 8 bases of the junction without a gene match. The CDR3 numbers 16 residues from cysteine through phenylalanine. Only CDR3 DNA is held: 48 bases, read in frame from base 1. Per the germline V gene, SGHDN is the CDR1 and FVKESK is the CDR2. Donors were healthy HIV-negative adults with no recently reported acute infections or vaccinations. All donors were Caucasian adults living in Nashville, Tennessee, USA. Magnetic negative selection was used to enrich CD4+ T cells, after which naive cells were positively selected on CD45RA and the negative fraction became the memory subset. Blood was obtained by leukapheresis, after which PBMCs were separated by Ficoll-Histopaque density gradient centrifugation and cryopreserved in liquid nitrogen vapor phase. Purity and quantity of every magnetically sorted T cell population were checked by analytical flow cytometry. Each sorted fraction had its genomic DNA isolated and then quantified by UV absorbance on a Nanodrop 2000c.

Paper-wide results and their limitations: Across four donors, approximately 5% of naive CD4, approximately 3.6% of naive CD8, under 2.5% of memory CD4, and around 0.4% of memory CD8 clonotypes were shared. The small number of donors limited the genetic and exposure-history diversity represented. Based on pairwise subsampling, the degree of clonotype sharing among donors was expected to be affected by sequencing depth. Clonotypes shared by all four sorted-subset donors showed higher generation probabilities than non-shared clonotypes. Incomplete sequencing was indicated by rarefaction of sorted-subset datasets, despite the large sequencing depth. Sampling was restricted to blood, and TCR repertoires in tissue are likely to differ from TCR repertoires in blood. Estimated clonotype richness was generally larger for naive than for memory subsets.

Using the deep immunoSEQ assay, TCR CDR3 regions were amplified from genomic DNA by multiplex PCR. For each cell subset, the extracted genomic DNA was distributed evenly across all wells of several immunoSEQ 96-well plates, and each plate served as one replicate. For sorted subsets, 200 ng of genomic DNA, equivalent to 25,000 to 35,000 T cell genomes, went into each replicate PCR. Purified libraries were quantified with a Qubit 3.0 fluorometer, sized on a Bioanalyzer 2100, and re-quantified with the KAPA Library Quantification kit. Every immunoSEQ 96-well plate was sequenced on a dedicated single-read 150-cycle Illumina NextSeq 550 flow cell. As for how the authors treated the data: Because the immunoSEQ output included only junctional sequences and no quality scores, the filtering could not be the same as the filtering used for full-length reads. To assign V/J genes and CDR3, sequences were annotated against IMGT germline references using PyIR, a Python wrapper for IgBLAST v1.9. Any read was removed if the V/J assignment was weak (E-value above 1e-6), the CDR3 was missing, or the read contained stop codons, out-of-frame junctions, or ambiguous translated residues. V3J clonotypes were defined as sequences sharing an identical inferred V gene, J gene, and CDR3 amino acid sequence. To compute the percentage overlap between repertoires, the number of shared unique clonotypes was divided by the size of the smaller repertoire. Repertoire richness was assessed with RTK rarefaction, the Chao1 estimator, and Recon v2.1 estimates of unobserved clonotypes. OLGA was used to compute generation probabilities for all TCRbeta clonotypes that the gDNA method yielded from a handful of donors. In TCRdb, the immuneACCESS table is reduced to in-frame sequences with V and J assigned. These tables do not hold every clone; where another copy was compared, an unresolved V gene accounts for under half, and the others remain unexplained. V and J calls and clone size are copied from that table; D and trimming were computed from the DNA. A total of millions of clones appear in this sample, over 85% of them only once. The ten largest account for 0.39% of the sample.

Sequencing used naive CD4+ T cells from PBMCs. In the paper's terms, the cell subset or site label means: CD45RA+ positively selected. Recombination connected TRBV14 to TRBJ1-2; 7 nucleotides in the junction match TRBD1. This TCR came from a young man in good health. Some clones in this sample may be carry-over from other donors' samples. The DNA is as follows: TGTGCCAGCAGCCCAACCCGGGACAGACCTAACTATGGCTACACCTTC. It encodes CASSPTRDRPNYGYTF.